A selection of T cell receptor beta chains follows, all from one sample in a study of OX40 agonist ivuxolimab in advanced cancers. Generated by immunoSEQ multiplex PCR, the TCRdb table keeps only in-frame clones and is missing some. This table has around 79,000 clones, 90% to 95% appearing once. The sample was CD4+ or CD8+ T cells sorted from blood, taken in a trial of the OX40 agonist ivuxolimab. All receptors derive from an adult with an advanced solid tumor such as melanoma, head and neck, liver or kidney cancer. Each CDR3 is given with its conserved first and last residue. The D gene is left open where the match is weak. Rows may omit the clone size; those that give it use once, few, many or a size class.

D gene	V gene	J gene	clone size	CDR3 DNA	CDR3 protein
TRBD1	TRBV7-2	TRBJ2-7	-	TGTGCCAGCAGCTTAGCAGGGGGCTTCCCCTACGAGCAGTACTTC	CASSLAGGFPYEQYF
-	TRBV10-3	TRBJ1-2	-	TGTGCCAATCGACAGGACCCAATAAACTATGGCTACACCTTC	CANRQDPINYGYTF
-	TRBV4-3	TRBJ1-2	once	TGCGCCAGCAGCCAAGTGGCAGGGCTTGCCTATGGCTACACCTTC	CASSQVAGLAYGYTF
-	TRBV30	TRBJ2-4	-	TGTGCCTGGAGTCCAGGGTACAACATTCAGTACTTC	CAWSPGYNIQYF
TRBD1	TRBV4-1	TRBJ1-5	once	TGCGCCAGCAGAGGACAGGGAAAAGATGGACGTCAGCCCCAGCATTTT	CASRGQGKDGRQPQHF
TRBD1	TRBV5-5	TRBJ1-5	-	TGTGCCAGCAGTTCTCACAGGGGATTCAGCAATCAGCCCCAGCATTTT	CASSSHRGFSNQPQHF
-	TRBV5-1	TRBJ1-4	-	TGCGCCAGCAGCTTGGTTGGCGCTAATGAAAAACTGTTTTTT	CASSLVGANEKLFF
-	TRBV27	TRBJ2-6	-	TGTGCCAGCAGCCCTTCTACAGGGTTACCTGGGGCCAACGTCCTGACTTTC	CASSPSTGLPGANVLTF
-	TRBV2	TRBJ2-1	-	TGTGCCAGCAGTTCGGAGCGAACTAACATCCACGGGGAGCAGTTCTTC	CASSSERTNIHGEQFF
TRBD2	TRBV28	TRBJ2-7	-	TGTGCCAGCAGTTTTTTTGCGGCTAGCGGGAGTAATTACAGGGCGGGGGGCTACGAGCAGTACTTC	CASSFFAASGSNYRAGGYEQYF
-	TRBV7-9	TRBJ2-5	once	TGTGCCAGCAGCTTAGCCAGGTCGTCGGGGGAGACCCAGTACTTC	CASSLARSSGETQYF
-	TRBV6-5	TRBJ2-7	once	TGTGCCAGCAGTTACGGAGGATCTAACTCCTACGAGCAGTACTTC	CASSYGGSNSYEQYF
-	TRBV30	TRBJ1-2	-	TGTGCCTGGAGTAAGATGGGTTATGGCTACACCTTC	CAWSKMGYGYTF
TRBD2	TRBV5-1	TRBJ2-5	-	TGCGCCAGCAGCTTGGCATCGCTAGCGGGGGCACAAGAGACCCAGTACTTC	CASSLASLAGAQETQYF
-	TRBV2	TRBJ1-2	-	TGTGCCAGCAGTGAAATGGCAGGGGATGGCTACACCTTC	CASSEMAGDGYTF
-	TRBV19	TRBJ1-2	-	TGTGCCAGTAGTAACCCGACAGTAAACTATGGCTACACCTTC	CASSNPTVNYGYTF
-	TRBV14	TRBJ2-2	-	TGTGCCAGCAGCCTTAGACTAACCGGGGAGCTGTTTTTT	CASSLRLTGELFF
-	TRBV5-1	TRBJ2-1	-	TGCGCCAGCAGCTTGGAACCAGGTCCCGGCAATGAGCAGTTCTTC	CASSLEPGPGNEQFF
-	TRBV10-3	TRBJ2-5	-	TGTGCCATCAGTGCTTCCGGGCTAGCGGAGACCCAGTACTTC	CAISASGLAETQYF
-	TRBV6-6	TRBJ2-2	-	TGTGCCAGCAGTTCCATGGGGGTCGCCGGGGAGCTGTTTTTT	CASSSMGVAGELFF
-	TRBV29-1	TRBJ1-2	-	TGCAGCGTTGACGGTGGGGCAGGTACTACCTCGAACTATGGCTACACCTTC	CSVDGGAGTTSNYGYTF
TRBD1	TRBV19	TRBJ2-2	-	TGTGCCAGTAGTATGAGACAGGGGGTGGCCGGGGAGCTGTTTTTT	CASSMRQGVAGELFF
-	TRBV7-2	TRBJ2-3	-	TGTGCCAGCAGCCCCCTCTTGAGTACAGGGCGGACAGATACGCAGTATTTT	CASSPLLSTGRTDTQYF
TRBD2	TRBV6-5	TRBJ2-1	-	TGTGCCAGCAGGGGGTCGGGAGGGAGGAATGAGCAGTTCTTC	CASRGSGGRNEQFF
-	TRBV7-2	TRBJ1-5	-	TGTGCCAGCAGCCCTTGGGGTCAGCCCCAGCATTTT	CASSPWGQPQHF
-	TRBV9	TRBJ2-1	-	TGTGCCAGCAGCGTAGGACCTGGCCTCCCTCTTAATGAGCAGTTCTTC	CASSVGPGLPLNEQFF
-	TRBV6-1	TRBJ2-5	-	TGTGCCAGCAGGAACACAGGTGCAGAGACCCAGTACTTC	CASRNTGAETQYF
TRBD1	TRBV5-4	TRBJ1-1	-	TGTGCCAGCAGCTACAGACAGGGGGGAGATTTGAACACTGAAGCTTTCTTT	CASSYRQGGDLNTEAFF
-	TRBV7-9	TRBJ2-1	few	TGTGCCAGCAGCTTAGGTCTCCTCACGTTCTTC	CASSLGLLTFF
TRBD2	TRBV7-3	TRBJ2-1	-	TGTGCCAGCAGCTTAATGGCGGGGGAATCGGGCAATGAGCAGTTCTTC	CASSLMAGESGNEQFF
TRBD1	TRBV28	TRBJ2-6	-	TGTGCCAGCAGGTCCTGGACAGGGGGCGCTGGGGCCAACGTCCTGACTTTC	CASRSWTGGAGANVLTF
-	TRBV19	TRBJ1-2	-	TGTGCCAGTAGTATAGAGGGGGGCCTAAATGGCTACACCTTC	CASSIEGGLNGYTF
-	TRBV6-9	TRBJ1-4	-	TGTGCCAGCAGTAGCGACGACGGGGGCAGAGAAAAACTGTTTTTT	CASSSDDGGREKLFF
TRBD2	TRBV5-4	TRBJ2-1	-	TGTGCCAGCAGCCGTGGACTAGCCGTCGGGCAGTTCTTC	CASSRGLAVGQFF
TRBD1	TRBV19	TRBJ2-6	-	TGTGCCAGTAGTGCCGGACAGGGCCCCTCTGGGGCCAACGTCCTGACTTTC	CASSAGQGPSGANVLTF
TRBD1	TRBV11-2	TRBJ2-1	-	TGTGCCAGCAGCACGGACAGGGAGCAGTTCTTC	CASSTDREQFF
-	TRBV30	TRBJ2-2	-	TGTGCCTGGAGTGCTCCCTCCGGTTTCGGGAGAGGCGGGGAGCTGTTTTTT	CAWSAPSGFGRGGELFF
-	TRBV9	TRBJ2-7	-	TGTGCCAGCAGCGTAGATGTCGGGAGAGGTCTTAACGAGCAGTACTTC	CASSVDVGRGLNEQYF
-	TRBV5-1	TRBJ2-2	-	TGCGCCAGTTCACTTGGACAGCACACCGGGGAGCTGTTTTTT	CASSLGQHTGELFF
-	TRBV29-1	TRBJ2-5	-	TGCAGCGTTGAAGATCGGGGTCGGGAAGAGACCCAGTACTTC	CSVEDRGREETQYF
TRBD2	TRBV11-1	TRBJ2-3	-	TGTGCCAGCAGCTTAAGGGGACTAGCGATAGATACGCAGTATTTT	CASSLRGLAIDTQYF
-	TRBV7-6	TRBJ2-3	-	TGTGCCAGCAGGGGTGGCACAGATACGCAGTATTTT	CASRGGTDTQYF
-	TRBV27	TRBJ2-7	-	TGTGCCAGCAGTTTTTACGCGAGCTCCTACGAGCAGTACTTC	CASSFYASSYEQYF
TRBD2	TRBV19	TRBJ2-2	-	TGTGCCAGTAGTATTACTAGCGGGAGGAACACCGGGGAGCTGTTTTTT	CASSITSGRNTGELFF
-	TRBV5-6	TRBJ2-2	-	TGTGCCAGCAGCTTGGCCTACACCGGGGAGCTGTTTTTT	CASSLAYTGELFF
-	TRBV6-1	TRBJ2-6	-	TGTGCCAGCAGTGAAGTGAGCGGGGCCAACGTCCTGACTTTC	CASSEVSGANVLTF
TRBD2	TRBV5-4	TRBJ2-1	-	TGTGCCAGCAGCCCTAGCGGGCAGGACAATGAGCAGTTCTTC	CASSPSGQDNEQFF
-	TRBV25-1	TRBJ2-1	-	TGTGCCAGCAGTGGAGGGTCCCAGGCACGGGAGCAGTTCTTC	CASSGGSQAREQFF